The subject of this entry is one T cell receptor (beta chain). Antigen specificity is unknown. The data derive from a study of cytomegalovirus exposure and HLA in healthy donors. General observations from the study: In a later analysis, CMV-associated beta chains were mostly HLA-associated, it appeared. In an earlier analysis, productive rearrangement rates for most beta V segments clustered near 87% or 30%. Compared with the roughly 700-donor mean, an Asian-associated ancestry cluster reportedly had fewer N-insertions, according to a later analysis.

Unmatched junction bases numbered 8, after V lost 1 base and J lost 4 bases. CDR1 is LNHDA and CDR2 is SQIVND in the germline V gene (reference sequence). The CDR3 runs 17 residues. The PCR used 60 Vbeta and 13 Jbeta primers. Sequencing was performed with immunoSEQ multiplex PCR; in TCRdb, only in-frame clones are kept and a portion is missing. The repertoire has some 97,000 clones, around 75% of them found once; the top ten carry about 4.9%. This sequence originates from a woman aged 18-30 years in good health and CMV-seropositive. The source material was PBMCs. The chain joins TRBV19 to TRBJ2-1; 9 bases map to TRBD2. The CDR3 here is CASSIGAGGPNYNEQFF. The CDR3 DNA follows: TGTGCCAGTAGTATAGGAGCGGGAGGTCCCAATTACAATGAGCAGTTCTTC.